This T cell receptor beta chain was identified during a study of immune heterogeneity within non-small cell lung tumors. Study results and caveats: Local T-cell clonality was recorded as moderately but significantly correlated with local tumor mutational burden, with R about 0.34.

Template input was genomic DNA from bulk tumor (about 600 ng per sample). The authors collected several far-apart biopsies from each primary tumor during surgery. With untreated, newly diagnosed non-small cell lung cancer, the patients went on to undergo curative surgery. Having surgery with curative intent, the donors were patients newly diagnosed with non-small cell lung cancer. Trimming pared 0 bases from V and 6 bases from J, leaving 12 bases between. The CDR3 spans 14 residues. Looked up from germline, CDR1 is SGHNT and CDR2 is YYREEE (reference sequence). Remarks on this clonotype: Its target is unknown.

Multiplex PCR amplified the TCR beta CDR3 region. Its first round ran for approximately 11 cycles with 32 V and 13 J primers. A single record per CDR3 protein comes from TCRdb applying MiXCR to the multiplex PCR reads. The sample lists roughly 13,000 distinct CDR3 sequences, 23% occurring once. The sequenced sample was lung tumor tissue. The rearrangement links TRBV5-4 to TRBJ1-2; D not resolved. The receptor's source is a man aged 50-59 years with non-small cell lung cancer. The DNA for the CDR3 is TGTGCCAGCAGCTTGGAGGCGGGGAAGGATGGCTACACCTTC. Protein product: CASSLEAGKDGYTF.